This T cell receptor (beta chain) was identified in a study of blood T cell repertoires in COVID-19. Study background: PBMCs, B-cell-depleted T cells, or T cells were the source of the cDNA or gDNA that made up the material.

Germline CDR1 KGHDR, CDR2 SFDVKD. The V and J ends lost 8 bases and 7 bases respectively, with 19 bases between them. The CDR3 is 14 residues long. How the authors handled the data: Amplification with reference gene primers provided the estimates of nucleated cell counts. The table came from immunoSEQ multiplex PCR; TCRdb's copy has only in-frame clones and leaves some out. D and trimming come from the DNA, and the V and J calls and clone size come from that table. The sample has 150,000 to 200,000 clones, around 80% seen once; the top ten hold around 6.3%. The clonotype comes from a man aged 70 or older with active or convalescent COVID-19. Sequenced: peripheral blood. This rearrangement joins TRBV24-1 to TRBJ1-1; no clear D gene. The CDR3 DNA follows: TGTGCCACCAATTTCTTGCGCAGGAAAGATGAAGCTTTCTTT. It codes for CATNFLRRKDEAFF.